This is a list of T cell receptor beta chains from one sample in a study of blood T cell repertoires in COVID-19. This table comes from immunoSEQ multiplex PCR, and its TCRdb copy is limited to in-frame clones, with some not included. The sample lists about 240,000 clones; 83% were seen once. Sequenced: PBMCs or T cells enriched from blood (not recorded which). Receptors originate from a woman in her thirties or forties who had been exposed to COVID-19. Both conserved end residues are part of each CDR3. A D gene is named only where the DNA matches it firmly. Expanded clones get a size class; other rows say once, few or many, or leave the size out.

- | TRBJ2-1 | TRBD2 | TRBV24-1 | TGTGCCACCAGTGAAGGGACTAGCGGGGTCAATGAGCAGTTCTTC | CATSEGTSGVNEQFF
- | TRBJ1-1 | - | TRBV14 | TGTGCCAGCAGCCTTCCAGGGCCGTCGAGTCAGAACACTGAAGCTTTCTTT | CASSLPGPSSQNTEAFF
- | TRBJ1-6 | - | TRBV21-1 | TGTGCCAGCAGCATACGGGACAGGGATAGGTCACCCCTCCACTTT | CASSIRDRDRSPLHF
- | TRBJ2-7 | TRBD1 | TRBV6-5 | TGTGCCAGCAGTTTCAGGGGGAACACCTACGAGCAGTACTTC | CASSFRGNTYEQYF
few | TRBJ1-2 | TRBD1 | TRBV27 | TGTGCCAGCAGTTTGAGGGCAGGGGGCTTGGGAGACTATGGCTACACCTTC | CASSLRAGGLGDYGYTF
few | TRBJ2-7 | TRBD1 | TRBV30 | TGTGCCTTACAGGGGGCAATCTACGAGCAGTACTTC | CALQGAIYEQYF
many | TRBJ2-1 | TRBD1 | TRBV19 | TGTGCCAGTAGTATGGTTAGGGGACAGAACAATGAGCAGTTCTTC | CASSMVRGQNNEQFF
once | TRBJ1-1 | TRBD1 | TRBV19 | TGTGCCAGTAACAGGGGGCGGGGGACTGAAGCTTTCTTT | CASNRGRGTEAFF
few | TRBJ1-2 | TRBD1 | TRBV7-8 | TGTGCCAGCAGCTTATCCGGACAGGGAAGTGACTATGGCTACACCTTC | CASSLSGQGSDYGYTF
- | TRBJ2-7 | - | TRBV7-2 | TGTGCCAGCAGACCAGGGGCACTGGGCGAGCAGTACTTC | CASRPGALGEQYF
- | TRBJ1-6 | - | TRBV7-6 | TGTGCCAGCAGTCGACTAAGCAATTCACCCCTCCACTTT | CASSRLSNSPLHF
once | TRBJ2-5 | - | TRBV5-3 | TGTGCCAGAAGCCGGGGAGGACTCATCGGGGAGACCCAGTACTTC | CARSRGGLIGETQYF
- | TRBJ1-5 | - | TRBV12-3/TRBV12-4 | TGTGCCAGCAGTTTAGGGACAGAGCCCCAGCATTTT | CASSLGTEPQHF
- | TRBJ2-3 | - | TRBV7-2 | TGTGCCAGCAGCCCTGGCTCTAGCACAGATACGCAGTATTTT | CASSPGSSTDTQYF
- | TRBJ1-1 | - | TRBV28 | TGTGCCAGCAGTTTAACTTCGCACGGTAGGGGAGCTTTCTTT | CASSLTSHGRGAFF
- | TRBJ2-7 | TRBD2 | TRBV10-3 | TGTGCCATCACCGGGACTAGCGGGGGCTACGAGCAGTACTTC | CAITGTSGGYEQYF
once | TRBJ2-1 | - | TRBV19 | TGTGCCAGTAGTATAGGCCTCAGCTCCTACAATGAGCAGTTCTTC | CASSIGLSSYNEQFF
- | TRBJ2-7 | - | TRBV27 | TGTGCCAGCACCCGGGGGCGGGGGCCCGCCTACGAGCAGTACTTC | CASTRGRGPAYEQYF
- | TRBJ2-2 | TRBD1 | TRBV7-2 | TGTGCCAGCAGCTTGAGACAGGGTAACACCGGGGAGCTGTTTTTT | CASSLRQGNTGELFF
- | TRBJ2-5 | TRBD2 | TRBV5-4 | TGTGCCAGCAGCTTGGGGCGAGCGGGGGGAAACCAAGAGACCCAGTACTTC | CASSLGRAGGNQETQYF
- | TRBJ1-1 | - | TRBV11-2 | TGTGCCAGCAGCTTAAATTCTGGGGGGATTGGAGAAGCTTTCTTT | CASSLNSGGIGEAFF
once | TRBJ2-7 | TRBD2 | TRBV11-2 | TGTGCCAGCGAGGCCGGGACTAGCGGCCCCTACGAGCAGTACTTC | CASEAGTSGPYEQYF
- | TRBJ2-7 | TRBD2 | TRBV3-1/TRBV3-2 | TGTGCCAGCAGCTCGGAGGCGGGGGGTTCAAGCTCCTACGAGCAGTACTTC | CASSSEAGGSSSYEQYF
- | TRBJ1-1 | - | TRBV6-5 | TGTGCCAGCAGTTACTTCCGGGGGGCTACTGAAGCTTTCTTT | CASSYFRGATEAFF
- | TRBJ1-6 | - | TRBV2 | TGTGCCAGCAGTGAACGGGACACCTCATATTCACCCCTCCACTTT | CASSERDTSYSPLHF
- | TRBJ1-4 | TRBD1 | TRBV11-3 | TGTGCCAGCAGCCCCGCAGGGGGCCCATATGAAAAACTGTTTTTT | CASSPAGGPYEKLFF
- | TRBJ2-3 | TRBD1 | TRBV11-3 | TGTGCCAGCAGCCCGGGACAGGGCCATAGCACAGATACGCAGTATTTT | CASSPGQGHSTDTQYF
- | TRBJ2-2 | - | TRBV12-3/TRBV12-4 | TGTGCCAGCCGACCTCCGGGGACCGGGGAGCTGTTTTTT | CASRPPGTGELFF
- | TRBJ1-1 | - | TRBV13 | TGTGCCAGCAGCTTAGTTGGCATGAACACTGAAGCTTTCTTT | CASSLVGMNTEAFF
- | TRBJ2-5 | - | TRBV7-3 | TGTGCCAGCAGCTTAACGCCAGGGAAGGGGACCCAGTACTTC | CASSLTPGKGTQYF
- | TRBJ1-1 | - | TRBV5-1 | TGCGCCAGCTCCCCGGACAGCATGAACACTGAAGCTTTCTTT | CASSPDSMNTEAFF
many | TRBJ2-2 | - | TRBV1 | TGCACCAGCAGCCCTAGCGGGGGGGCCACCGGGGAGCTGTTTTTT | CTSSPSGGATGELFF
- | TRBJ1-1 | - | TRBV10-3 | TGTGCCATCAGTGAGGCGGACAGAATGAACACTGAAGCTTTCTTT | CAISEADRMNTEAFF
few | TRBJ2-4 | TRBD2 | TRBV28 | TGTGCCAGCAGTACCACCCGGGGGGGTGACATTCAGTACTTC | CASSTTRGGDIQYF
- | TRBJ1-1 | TRBD1 | TRBV28 | TGTGCCACCGGGACAGGGGGCAATCAAGCTTTCTTT | CATGTGGNQAFF
- | TRBJ1-2 | TRBD1 | TRBV5-8 | TGTGCCAGCAGCCCGACAGGGGGCTGGAATGGCTACACCTTC | CASSPTGGWNGYTF
once | TRBJ1-1 | - | TRBV18 | TGTGCCAGCTCACCACAGGACGGGGAAGAAGCTTTCTTT | CASSPQDGEEAFF
- | TRBJ1-5 | - | TRBV4-3 | TGCGCCAGCAGCCCCGCGACAGGAGCTTATCAGCCCCAGCATTTT | CASSPATGAYQPQHF
- | TRBJ2-3 | TRBD2 | TRBV4-2 | TGTGCCAGCAGCCAAGTTCCCAGGGAGGGAGCAGATACGCAGTATTTT | CASSQVPREGADTQYF
- | TRBJ1-4 | TRBD1 | TRBV5-6 | TGTGCCAGCAGCCACAGGGACAGTAATGAAAAACTGTTTTTT | CASSHRDSNEKLFF
- | TRBJ1-1 | - | TRBV5-4 | TGTGCCAGCAGATCTCAGGAGGCAAAGACCACTGAAGCTTTCTTT | CASRSQEAKTTEAFF
few | TRBJ1-2 | - | TRBV28 | TGTGCCAGCAGTTTACCCCCGTGGGGACAACGGGTGGTGAGCTATGGCTACACCTTC | CASSLPPWGQRVVSYGYTF
once | TRBJ2-3 | - | TRBV7-2 | TGTGCCAGCCACAAGGGGTTCCCAGATACGCAGTATTTT | CASHKGFPDTQYF
- | TRBJ2-1 | TRBD2 | TRBV5-1 | TGCGCCAGCAGCTTGGCAGCTAGCGGGGGGTACAATGAGCAGTTCTTC | CASSLAASGGYNEQFF
- | TRBJ1-5 | TRBD1 | TRBV7-9 | TGTGCCAGCAGCGTGACAGGGGGCAGTCTCAATCAGCCCCAGCATTTT | CASSVTGGSLNQPQHF
- | TRBJ1-1 | - | TRBV5-5 | TGTGCCAGCAGCTTGGACAGGAACACTGAAGCTTTCTTT | CASSLDRNTEAFF
- | TRBJ2-1 | - | TRBV9 | TGTGCCAGCAGCGTAGCGGCCGGGGTTGGGTATGAGCAGTTCTTC | CASSVAAGVGYEQFF
- | TRBJ2-7 | TRBD1 | TRBV5-4 | TGTGCCAGCAGCACCGGACAGGGGGCCTACGAGCAGTACTTC | CASSTGQGAYEQYF
- | TRBJ2-3 | TRBD1 | TRBV7-9 | TGTGCCAGCAGCCCCGGACAGGGCACAGATACGCAGTATTTT | CASSPGQGTDTQYF
- | TRBJ1-5 | TRBD1 | TRBV18 | TGTGCCAGCTCTCAATTACAGGGGAATCAGCCCCAGCATTTT | CASSQLQGNQPQHF
few | TRBJ2-7 | TRBD1 | TRBV9 | TGTGCCAGCAGCGACCAGGGGGCAGGGGGCTCCTACGAGCAGTACTTC | CASSDQGAGGSYEQYF
- | TRBJ1-2 | TRBD1 | TRBV5-6 | TGTGCCAGCACCCCGGACAGGGACTATGGCTACACCTTC | CASTPDRDYGYTF
- | TRBJ1-3 | - | TRBV9 | TGTGCCAGCAGCGGGAGTGACAGTTCTCCTGCTGGAAACACCATATATTTT | CASSGSDSSPAGNTIYF
- | TRBJ1-1 | - | TRBV3-1/TRBV3-2 | TGTGCCAGCAGCCAACCAGGATTGGGGGGGAACACTGAAGCTTTCTTT | CASSQPGLGGNTEAFF
- | TRBJ2-6 | - | TRBV5-6 | TGTGCCAGCAGCTTCGGGGGGCGAGGGGCCAACGTCCTGACTTTC | CASSFGGRGANVLTF
- | TRBJ1-1 | - | TRBV30 | TGTGCCTGGAGTGTTAGCGGGGGGCGAGGCACTGAAGCTTTCTTT | CAWSVSGGRGTEAFF
few | TRBJ2-7 | TRBD1 | TRBV7-2 | TGTGCCAGCAGCCCCGGACAGGCTGGGAGCGAGCAGTACTTC | CASSPGQAGSEQYF
- | TRBJ1-5 | TRBD1 | TRBV5-1 | TGCGCCAGCAGCCCGGGACAGTATAGCAATCAGCCCCAGCATTTT | CASSPGQYSNQPQHF